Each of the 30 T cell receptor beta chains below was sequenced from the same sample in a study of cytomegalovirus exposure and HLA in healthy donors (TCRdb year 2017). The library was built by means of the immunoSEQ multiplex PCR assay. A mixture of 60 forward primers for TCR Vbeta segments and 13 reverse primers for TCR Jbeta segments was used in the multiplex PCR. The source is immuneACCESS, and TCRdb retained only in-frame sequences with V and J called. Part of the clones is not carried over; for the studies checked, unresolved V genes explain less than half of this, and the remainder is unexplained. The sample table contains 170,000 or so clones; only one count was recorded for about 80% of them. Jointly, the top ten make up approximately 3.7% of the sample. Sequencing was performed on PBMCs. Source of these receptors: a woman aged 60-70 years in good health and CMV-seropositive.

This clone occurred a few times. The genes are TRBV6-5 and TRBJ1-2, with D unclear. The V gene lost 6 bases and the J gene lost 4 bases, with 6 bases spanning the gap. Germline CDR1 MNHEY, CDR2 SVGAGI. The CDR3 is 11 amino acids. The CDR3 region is CASSEGYGYTF. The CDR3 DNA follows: TGTGCCAGCAGCGAGGGCTATGGCTACACCTTC.

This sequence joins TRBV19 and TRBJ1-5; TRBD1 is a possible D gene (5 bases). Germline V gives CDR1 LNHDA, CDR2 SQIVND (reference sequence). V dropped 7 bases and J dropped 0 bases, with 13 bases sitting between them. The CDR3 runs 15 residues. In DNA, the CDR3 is TGTGCCAGTATCCCCGGGGGGATTAGCAATCAGCCCCAGCATTTT. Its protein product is CASIPGGISNQPQHF.

Here the CDR3 reads CASSSSGRAVRTQYF. The CDR3 DNA follows: TGTGCCAGCAGTTCTAGCGGGAGGGCCGTACGTACGCAGTATTTT. The chain links TRBV28 to TRBJ2-3; 12 bases are a match to TRBD2. CDR1 is MDHEN, CDR2 SYDVKM, per germline. The CDR3 sequence is 15 residues long. J was trimmed by 8 bases and V by 4 bases; bases with no gene match: 7. The whole variable domain, filled in from reference TRBV28 and TRBJ2-3, reads DVKVTQSSRYLVKRTGEKVFLECVQDMDHENMFWYRQDPGLGLRLIYFSYDVKMKEKGDIPEGYSVSREKKERFSLILESASTNQTSMYLCASSSSGRAVRTQYFGPGTRLTVL.

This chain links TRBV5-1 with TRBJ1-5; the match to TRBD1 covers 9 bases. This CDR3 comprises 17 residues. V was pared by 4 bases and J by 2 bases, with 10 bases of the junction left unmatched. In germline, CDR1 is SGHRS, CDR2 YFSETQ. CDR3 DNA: TGCGCCAGCAGCCCCGGACAGGGGACGAGGGGCAATCAGCCCCAGCATTTT. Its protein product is CASSPGQGTRGNQPQHF.

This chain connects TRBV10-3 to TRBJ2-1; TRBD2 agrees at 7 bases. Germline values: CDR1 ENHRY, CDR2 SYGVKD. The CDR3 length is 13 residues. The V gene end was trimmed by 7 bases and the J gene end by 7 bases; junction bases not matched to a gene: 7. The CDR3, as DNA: TGTGCCATCACGGCGGGAGTTGAGAATGAGCAGTTCTTC. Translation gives CAITAGVENEQFF.

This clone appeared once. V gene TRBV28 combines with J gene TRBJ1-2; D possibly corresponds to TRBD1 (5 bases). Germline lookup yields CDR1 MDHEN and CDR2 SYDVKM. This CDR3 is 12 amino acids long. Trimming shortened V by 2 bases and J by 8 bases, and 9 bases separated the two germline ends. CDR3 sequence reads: CASSLGGNGYTF. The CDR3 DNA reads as TGTGCCAGCAGTTTAGGGGGGAACGGCTACACCTTC.

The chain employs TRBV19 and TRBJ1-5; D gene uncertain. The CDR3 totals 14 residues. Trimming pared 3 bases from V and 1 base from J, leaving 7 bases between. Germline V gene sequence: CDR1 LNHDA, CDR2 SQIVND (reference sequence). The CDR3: CASSISLSNQPQHF. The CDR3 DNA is TGTGCCAGTAGTATCAGTTTAAGCAATCAGCCCCAGCATTTT. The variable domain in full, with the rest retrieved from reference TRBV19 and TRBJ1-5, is DGGITQSPKYLFRKEGQNVTLSCEQNLNHDAMYWYRQDPGQGLRLIYYSQIVNDFQKGDIAEGYSVSREKKESFPLTVTSAQKNPTAFYLCASSISLSNQPQHFGDGTRLSIL.

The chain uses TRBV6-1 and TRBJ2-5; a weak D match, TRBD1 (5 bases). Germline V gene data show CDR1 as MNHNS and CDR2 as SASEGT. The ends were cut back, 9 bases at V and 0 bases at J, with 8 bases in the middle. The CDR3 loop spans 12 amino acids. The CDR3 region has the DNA TGTGCCAGAAACAGGAACCAAGAGACCCAGTACTTC. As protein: CARNRNQETQYF.

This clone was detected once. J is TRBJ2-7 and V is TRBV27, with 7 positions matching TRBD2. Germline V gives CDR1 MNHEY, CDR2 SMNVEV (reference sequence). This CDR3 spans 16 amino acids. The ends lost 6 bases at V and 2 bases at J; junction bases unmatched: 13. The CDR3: CASRIRGDLPTYEQYF. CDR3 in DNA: TGTGCCAGCAGGATCCGGGGGGATCTCCCTACCTACGAGCAGTACTTC.

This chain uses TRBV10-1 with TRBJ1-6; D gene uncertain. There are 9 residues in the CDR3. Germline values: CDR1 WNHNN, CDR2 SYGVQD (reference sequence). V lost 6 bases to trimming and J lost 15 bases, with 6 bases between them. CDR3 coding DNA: TGCGCCAGCAGCCAGTGCCTCCACTTT. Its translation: CASSQCLHF.

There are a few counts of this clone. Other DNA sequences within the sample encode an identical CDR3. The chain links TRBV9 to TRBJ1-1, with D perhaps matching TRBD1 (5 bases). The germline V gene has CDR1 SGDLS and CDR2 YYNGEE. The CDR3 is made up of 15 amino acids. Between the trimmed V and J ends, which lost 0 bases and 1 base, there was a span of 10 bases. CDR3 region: CASSVGPTENTEAFF. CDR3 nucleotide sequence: TGTGCCAGCAGCGTAGGCCCGACAGAGAACACTGAAGCTTTCTTT. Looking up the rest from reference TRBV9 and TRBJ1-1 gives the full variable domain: DSGVTQTPKHLITATGQRVTLRCSPRSGDLSVYWYQQSLDQGLQFLIQYYNGEERAKGNILERFSAQQFPDLHSELNLSSLELGDSALYFCASSVGPTENTEAFFGQGTRLTVV.

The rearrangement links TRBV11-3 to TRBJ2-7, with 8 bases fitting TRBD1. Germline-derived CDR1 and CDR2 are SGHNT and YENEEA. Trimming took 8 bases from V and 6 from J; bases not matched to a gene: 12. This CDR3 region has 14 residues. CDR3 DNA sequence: TGTGCCAGCGGGACGGGACAGGTCCTTACCGAGCAGTACTTC. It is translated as CASGTGQVLTEQYF.

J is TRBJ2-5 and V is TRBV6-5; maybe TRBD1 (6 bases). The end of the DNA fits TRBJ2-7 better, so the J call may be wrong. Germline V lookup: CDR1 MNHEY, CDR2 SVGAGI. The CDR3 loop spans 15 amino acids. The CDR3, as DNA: TGTGCCAGCAGGCCGAATTACCGGGACAACTACGAGCAGTACTTC. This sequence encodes CASRPNYRDNYEQYF.

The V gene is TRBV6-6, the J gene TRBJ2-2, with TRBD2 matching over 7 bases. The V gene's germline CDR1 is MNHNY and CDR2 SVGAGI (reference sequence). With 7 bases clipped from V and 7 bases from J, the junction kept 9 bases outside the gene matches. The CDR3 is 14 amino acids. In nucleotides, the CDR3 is TGTGCCAGCAATAAAAATTCGGGGGGCGGGGAGCTGTTTTTT. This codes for CASNKNSGGGELFF.

In DNA, the CDR3 is TGTGCCAGCAGCGTAGGACTGACCAACTACGAGCAGTACTTC. The encoded protein is CASSVGLTNYEQYF. The chain uses TRBV9 and TRBJ2-5; D ambiguous. The J call is doubtful: the DNA matches TRBJ2-7 better. The CDR3 spans 14 residues. Germline V CDR1 and CDR2: SGDLS, YYNGEE.

The CDR3 reads CASSPGGQADTQYF. The CDR3 DNA reads TGTGCCAGCAGCCCGGGGGGGCAGGCAGATACGCAGTATTTT. The rearrangement uses TRBV28 and TRBJ2-3, with 8 nucleotides matching TRBD2. The CDR3 is made up of 14 amino acids. Unmatched junction bases numbered 6, after V lost 6 bases and J lost 4 bases. Germline-derived CDR1 and CDR2 are MDHEN and SYDVKM.

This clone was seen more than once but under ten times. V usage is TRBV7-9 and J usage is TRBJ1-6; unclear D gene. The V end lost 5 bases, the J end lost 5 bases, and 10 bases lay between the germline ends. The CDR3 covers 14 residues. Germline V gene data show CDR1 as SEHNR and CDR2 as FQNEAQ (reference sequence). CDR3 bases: TGTGCCAGCAGCCGCGACAATAATAATTCACCCCTCCACTTT. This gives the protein CASSRDNNNSPLHF.

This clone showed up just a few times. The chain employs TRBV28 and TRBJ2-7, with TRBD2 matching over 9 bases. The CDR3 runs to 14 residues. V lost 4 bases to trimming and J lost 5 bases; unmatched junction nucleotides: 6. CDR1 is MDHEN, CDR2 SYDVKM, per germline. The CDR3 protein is CASSWGLAAHEQYF. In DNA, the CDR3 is TGTGCCAGCAGTTGGGGACTAGCCGCCCACGAGCAGTACTTC.

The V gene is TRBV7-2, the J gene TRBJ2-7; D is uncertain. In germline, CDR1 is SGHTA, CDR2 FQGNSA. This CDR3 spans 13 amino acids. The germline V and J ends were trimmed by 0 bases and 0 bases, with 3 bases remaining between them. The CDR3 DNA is TGTGCCAGCAGCTTAGCCAACTCCTACGAGCAGTACTTC. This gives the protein CASSLANSYEQYF.

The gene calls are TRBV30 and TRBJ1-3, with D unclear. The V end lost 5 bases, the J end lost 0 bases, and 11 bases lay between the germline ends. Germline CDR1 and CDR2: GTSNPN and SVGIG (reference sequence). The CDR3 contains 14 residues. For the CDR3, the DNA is TGTGCCTGGTTTGACACTGCCTCTGGAAACACCATATATTTT. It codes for CAWFDTASGNTIYF.

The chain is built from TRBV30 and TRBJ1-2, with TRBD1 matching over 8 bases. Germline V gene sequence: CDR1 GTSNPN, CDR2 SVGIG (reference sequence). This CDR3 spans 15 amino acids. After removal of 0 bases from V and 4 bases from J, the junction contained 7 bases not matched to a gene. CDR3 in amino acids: CAWSVSLRGPYGYTF. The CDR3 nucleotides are TGTGCCTGGAGTGTTTCGCTCAGGGGGCCCTATGGCTACACCTTC.

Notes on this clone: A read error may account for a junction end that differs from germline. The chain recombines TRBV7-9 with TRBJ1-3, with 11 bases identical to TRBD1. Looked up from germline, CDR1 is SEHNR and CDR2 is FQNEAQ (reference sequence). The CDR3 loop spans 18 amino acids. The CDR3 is CSSSRGTGGFDTGNTIYF. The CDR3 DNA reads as TGTTCCAGCAGCCGCGGGACAGGGGGTTTCGATACTGGAAACACCATATATTTT.

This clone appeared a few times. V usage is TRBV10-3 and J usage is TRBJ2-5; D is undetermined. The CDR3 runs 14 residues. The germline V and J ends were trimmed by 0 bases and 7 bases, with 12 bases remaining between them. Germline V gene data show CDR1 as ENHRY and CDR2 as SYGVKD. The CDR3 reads CAISESNAQATQYF. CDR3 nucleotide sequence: TGTGCCATCAGTGAGTCGAACGCCCAGGCGACCCAGTACTTC.

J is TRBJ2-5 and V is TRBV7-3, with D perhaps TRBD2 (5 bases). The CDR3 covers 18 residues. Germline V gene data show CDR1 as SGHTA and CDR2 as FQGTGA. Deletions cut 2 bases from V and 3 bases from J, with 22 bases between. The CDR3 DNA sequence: TGTGCCAGCAGCTTATCGGGAAAGTTTCGACTGTTGAAAGAGACCCAGTACTTC. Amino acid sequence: CASSLSGKFRLLKETQYF.

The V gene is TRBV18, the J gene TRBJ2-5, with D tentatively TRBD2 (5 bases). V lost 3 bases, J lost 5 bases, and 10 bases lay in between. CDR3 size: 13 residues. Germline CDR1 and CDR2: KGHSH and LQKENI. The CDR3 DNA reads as TGTGCCAGCTCACCGAGAGGGTGGGAGACCCAGTACTTC. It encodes CASSPRGWETQYF. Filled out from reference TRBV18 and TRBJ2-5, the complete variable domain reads NAGVMQNPRHLVRRRGQEARLRCSPMKGHSHVYWYRQLPEEGLKFMVYLQKENIIDESGMPKERFSAEFPKEGPSILRIQQVVRGDSAAYFCASSPRGWETQYFGPGTRLLVL.

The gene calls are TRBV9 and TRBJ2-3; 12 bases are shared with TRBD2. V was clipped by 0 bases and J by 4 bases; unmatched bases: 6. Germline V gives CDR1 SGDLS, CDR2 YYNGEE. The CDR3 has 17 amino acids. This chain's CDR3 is CASSVGASGGASDTQYF. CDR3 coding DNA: TGTGCCAGCAGCGTAGGAGCTAGCGGGGGGGCCTCAGATACGCAGTATTTT.

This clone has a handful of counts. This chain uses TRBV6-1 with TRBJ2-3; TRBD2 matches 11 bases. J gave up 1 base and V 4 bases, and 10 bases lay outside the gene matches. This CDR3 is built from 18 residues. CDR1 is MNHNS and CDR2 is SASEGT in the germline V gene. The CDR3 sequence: CASSAGASGGRGTDTQYF. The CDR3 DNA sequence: TGTGCCAGCAGTGCAGGGGCTAGCGGGGGGCGAGGCACAGATACGCAGTATTTT.

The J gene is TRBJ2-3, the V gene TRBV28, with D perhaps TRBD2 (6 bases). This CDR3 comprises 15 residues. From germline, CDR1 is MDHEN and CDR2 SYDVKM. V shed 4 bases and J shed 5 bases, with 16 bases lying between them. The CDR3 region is CASSSTGEMRDTQYF. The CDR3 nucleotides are TGTGCCAGCAGTTCGACGGGGGAGATGCGAGATACGCAGTATTTT.

CDR3: CASSFDRDRGYTF. The CDR3 DNA is TGTGCCAGCAGCTTCGACAGGGATAGGGGCTACACCTTC. The J gene is TRBJ1-2, the V gene TRBV5-4; TRBD1 matches at 7 bases. This CDR3 contains 13 residues. The V segment lost 2 bases and the J segment 8 bases; nucleotides outside the gene matches: 6. Germline V gives CDR1 SGHNT, CDR2 YYREEE (reference sequence).

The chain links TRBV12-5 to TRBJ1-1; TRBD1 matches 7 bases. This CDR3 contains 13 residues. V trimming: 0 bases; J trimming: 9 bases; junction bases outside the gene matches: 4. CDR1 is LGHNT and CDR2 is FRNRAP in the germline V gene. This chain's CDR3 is CASGLVKGAKAFF. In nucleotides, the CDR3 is TGTGCTAGTGGTTTGGTAAAGGGGGCTAAAGCTTTCTTT.